This TCR beta chain appears in the sequencing data of a study of blood T cell repertoires in COVID-19. Study-level information: Sources were T cells, B-cell-depleted T cells, or PBMCs; the material itself was cDNA or gDNA.

The CDR3 loop spans 14 amino acids. CDR1 and CDR2 (germline): GTSNPN, SVGIG (reference sequence). Trimming removed 8 bases from V and 0 bases from J, with 11 bases in between. Here immunoSEQ multiplex PCR was the method, and the copy in TCRdb shows in-frame clones only, minus some. This sample has some 240,000 clones; around 90% occur once, and the top ten carry under 2.5%. The sequenced sample consisted of peripheral blood. V is TRBV30 and J is TRBJ1-6; possible D gene TRBD1, 6 bases. The TCR comes from a woman between 55 and 75 years old with COVID-19, enrolled during active disease. The CDR3 spells CAERGSSYNSPLHF. Written as DNA, the CDR3 is TGTGCCGAAAGGGGGAGCTCCTATAATTCACCCCTCCACTTT.